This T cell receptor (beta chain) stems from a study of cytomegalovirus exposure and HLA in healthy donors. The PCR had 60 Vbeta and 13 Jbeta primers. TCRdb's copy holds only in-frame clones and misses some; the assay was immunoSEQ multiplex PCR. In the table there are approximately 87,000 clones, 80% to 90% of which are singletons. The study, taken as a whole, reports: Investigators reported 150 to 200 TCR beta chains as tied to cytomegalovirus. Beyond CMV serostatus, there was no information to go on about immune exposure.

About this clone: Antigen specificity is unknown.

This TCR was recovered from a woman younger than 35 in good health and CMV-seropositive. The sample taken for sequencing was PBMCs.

CDR3 nucleotide sequence: TGTGCCAGCAGCTTGGGGGGGAACTATGGCTACACCTTC. This encodes CASSLGGNYGYTF. J is TRBJ1-2 and V is TRBV7-9, with D possibly TRBD1 on 5 matching bases. CDR3 size: 13 residues. Germline CDR1 reads SEHNR; CDR2 reads FQNEAQ (reference sequence). V gave up 3 bases and J gave up 2 bases, with 7 bases separating them.